Listed below are T cell receptor beta chains from one sample, sequenced in a study of CD8+CD57+ T cells in acquired aplastic anemia. MiXCR was run by TCRdb on the reads, yielding one entry per CDR3 protein. The sample includes about 210,000 distinct CDR3 sequences, roughly 33% of them seen just once. The specimen was sorted CD4+, CD8+, or CD8+CD57+ T cells (not recorded which) from PBMCs. The receptors come from a human donor in good health, serving as a control. CDR3s include the opening cysteine and the closing phenylalanine or tryptophan. The D gene is left open where the match is weak. Only some rows state a clone size, as once, few, many or a class for expanded clones.

j_call clone_size v_call d_call cdr3_nt cdr3_aa
TRBJ1-2 many TRBV5-1 TRBD1 TGCGCCAGCAGGGAAACAGGGGACTACGGCTACACCTTC CASRETGDYGYTF
TRBJ1-3 many TRBV10-3 TRBD1 TGTGCCATCAGTGGGGGACAGGGGACTCGTGGGGGAAACACCATATATTTT CAISGGQGTRGGNTIYF
TRBJ1-1 many TRBV20-1 . TGCAGTGCTAGATTGGCGCCGATCCCTGCTGAAGCTTTCTTT CSARLAPIPAEAFF
TRBJ2-7 . TRBV10-3 . TGTGCCACCAGTGATGGCCGGTACGAGCAGTACTTC CATSDGRYEQYF
TRBJ2-3 few TRBV6-1 . TGTGCCAGCAGTGAAGCTACCTTTGATCGACCGAGCACAGATACGCAGTATTTT CASSEATFDRPSTDTQYF
TRBJ2-3 few TRBV7-6 . TGTGCCAGCAGCTTAGCCCCCCGGCGGGATAGTTTCGCAGATACGCAGTATTTT CASSLAPRRDSFADTQYF
TRBJ1-1 . TRBV29-1 . TGCAGCGTCCGTGGGCCCTGGAACACTGAAGCTTTCTTT CSVRGPWNTEAFF
TRBJ1-1 few TRBV6-6 . TGTGCCAGCAGTTGGCAGGAAGCATACACTGAAGCTTTCTTT CASSWQEAYTEAFF
TRBJ1-5 . TRBV19 . TGTGCCAGTAGTATACGGTTAGCTGGGCAGCTAGATCGGCCCCAGCATTTT CASSIRLAGQLDRPQHF
TRBJ1-1 few TRBV30 . TGTGCCTGGAGTGTTTGGACGGGTGAAGCTTTCTTT CAWSVWTGEAFF
TRBJ1-1 few TRBV29-1 . TGCAGCGTCTTAGCCACTGAAGCTTTCTTT CSVLATEAFF
TRBJ2-1 . TRBV30 TRBD2 TGTGCCTGGAGAGGACTAGCGGGAGTCTTTGAGCAGTTCTTC CAWRGLAGVFEQFF
TRBJ2-5 . TRBV4-1 . TGCGCCAGCAGCCGCGGAGGGGGGTTTCAAGAGACCCAGTACTTC CASSRGGGFQETQYF
TRBJ1-4 many TRBV20-1 . TGCAGTGCTACAGAAGAAAAACTGTTTTTT CSATEEKLFF
TRBJ2-3 many TRBV11-2 . TGTGCCAGCAGCTCCCAACTAGTAGTTAGGACAGATACGCAGTATTTT CASSSQLVVRTDTQYF
TRBJ2-1 . TRBV11-2 TRBD2 TGTGCCAGCAGCTCTCTAGCGGGAGGGCCGGGGCTGGGGTTCTTC CASSSLAGGPGLGFF
TRBJ1-3 many TRBV20-1 . TGCAGTGCTAGAGAGAGGAACACCATATATTTT CSARERNTIYF
TRBJ2-3 few TRBV20-1 . TGCAGTGCTAACCCCCCTGGGATGACAGATACGCAGTATTTT CSANPPGMTDTQYF
TRBJ1-1 once TRBV15 . TGTGCCACCAGCTCGCCAGGAGGTATCACTGAAGCTTTCTTT CATSSPGGITEAFF
TRBJ2-7 many TRBV7-9 . TGTGCCAGCAGCCCGACGGTGGGGGTTTACGAGCAGTACTTC CASSPTVGVYEQYF
TRBJ1-5 many TRBV29-1 . TGCAGCGTTGGAGACGGGAATCAGCCCCAGCATTTT CSVGDGNQPQHF
TRBJ2-7 . TRBV10-3 TRBD2 TGTGCCAGCAGTTTCGTCGGGACTAGCTACGAGCAGTACTTC CASSFVGTSYEQYF
TRBJ1-3 many TRBV15 . TGTGCCACCAGCAGAGATTGGGCAGACTCTGGAAACACCATATATTTT CATSRDWADSGNTIYF
TRBJ2-1 few TRBV4-1 . TGCGCCAGCAGCCAAGGCCGCGGGACTCCCTCCTACAATGAGCAGTTCTTC CASSQGRGTPSYNEQFF
TRBJ1-2 many TRBV12-3/TRBV12-4 TRBD1 TGTGCCAGCAGCCTAAACAGGGGCGGCAGGTGGTATGGCTACACCTTC CASSLNRGGRWYGYTF
TRBJ1-4 many TRBV10-3 . TGTGCCATCAGTCCCGGGACGGATAATGAAAAACTGTTTTTT CAISPGTDNEKLFF
TRBJ1-6 many TRBV20-1 . TGCAGTGCTAGGATCTCCTATAATTCACCCCTCCACTTT CSARISYNSPLHF
TRBJ2-1 . TRBV7-9 . TGTGCCAGCAGCGCGGGACTGGAAGAGCAGTTCTTC CASSAGLEEQFF
TRBJ2-5 many TRBV15 . TGTGCCACCAGCAGAGATTCGTTCCAAGAGACCCAGTACTTC CATSRDSFQETQYF
TRBJ2-5 . TRBV2 . TGTGCCAGCAGTGCGGGTGGGGCCCAGTACTTC CASSAGGAQYF
TRBJ1-2 . TRBV29-1 . TGCAGCGTGACACTGGTCTATGGCTACACCTTT CSVTLVYGYTF
TRBJ1-6 many TRBV7-3 . TGTGCCAGCAGCTCCGGAAGGGATTCACCCCTCCACTTT CASSSGRDSPLHF
TRBJ2-3 many TRBV19 TRBD1 TGTGCCAGTAGCAGCAGGGGACAGGGTAGCACAGATACGCAGTATTTT CASSSRGQGSTDTQYF
TRBJ1-5 many TRBV5-5 TRBD1 TGTGCCAGCAGCTTGAGGACAGGGGGCGTATTTCGGCCCCAGCATTTT CASSLRTGGVFRPQHF
TRBJ2-5 . TRBV10-3 TRBD1 TGTGCCATCAGTGAGCTAGGGGGCTTGGGGGAGACCCAGTACTTC CAISELGGLGETQYF
TRBJ2-6 . TRBV25-1 TRBD2 TGTGCCAGCAGTAGTCTAGCGGGAGGAAGTGGGGCCAACGTCCTGACTTTC CASSSLAGGSGANVLTF
TRBJ2-5 many TRBV12-3/TRBV12-4 TRBD2 TGTGCCAGCAGTTCAGCGGGACAAGAGACCCAGTACTTC CASSSAGQETQYF
TRBJ1-2 . TRBV7-8 TRBD1 TGTGCCAGCAGCCGACAGGGAATCACTCCTAACTATGGCTACACCTTC CASSRQGITPNYGYTF
TRBJ1-6 many TRBV6-4 . TGTGCCAGCAGGCCGGACAGCGAGTCACCCCTCCACTTT CASRPDSESPLHF
TRBJ1-1 many TRBV2 . TGTGCCAGCAGTGAATATGCCTACCCGGGCACTGAAGCTTTCTTT CASSEYAYPGTEAFF
TRBJ1-1 . TRBV4-2 . TGTGCCAGCAGCCGGGCAGGCACAAACACTGAAGCTTTCTTT CASSRAGTNTEAFF
TRBJ2-2 . TRBV20-1 . TGCAGTGCTAGATCGGGGTCGAACACCGGGGAGCTGTTTTTT CSARSGSNTGELFF
TRBJ2-7 many TRBV7-6 . TGTGCCAGCCACTACGAGCAGTACTTC CASHYEQYF
TRBJ2-2 many TRBV2 . TGTGCCAGCCGCGGAACGAACACCGGGGAGCTGTTTTTT CASRGTNTGELFF
TRBJ2-1 . TRBV10-3 TRBD1 TGTGCCATCAGTGACAGGGACAGGGATGAGCAGTTCTTC CAISDRDRDEQFF